This is a list of T cell receptor beta chains from one sample in a study of neurological immune-mediated disorders. One entry per CDR3 protein results from TCRdb running MiXCR on the 5' RACE reads. The sample consists of tens of thousands of distinct CDR3 sequences, around 4% of them appearing once. The specimen was PBMCs. The receptors were gathered from a man between 60 and 75 years old with multiple sclerosis. The CDR3 runs from the conserved cysteine through the conserved F or W. The order of the fields is CDR3 DNA, CDR3 protein, D gene, clone size, V gene, J gene. D genes are given only for firm matches. Size tells how often a clone was seen, or its class if it is expanded.

CDR3 DNA: TGCGCCAGCAGCCCTACAGGGAGCCGTACCTACGAGCAGTACTTC
CDR3 protein: CASSPTGSRTYEQYF
D gene: NA
clone size: many
V gene: TRBV5-1
J gene: TRBJ2-7

CDR3 DNA: TGTGCCAGCAGCTTGGCAGGGGGGTACACAGATACGCAGTATTTT
CDR3 protein: CASSLAGGYTDTQYF
D gene: NA
clone size: many
V gene: TRBV11-2
J gene: TRBJ2-3

CDR3 DNA: TGCAGTGCTAGAAAAGGGGGCAACAGTCAGCCCCAGCATTTT
CDR3 protein: CSARKGGNSQPQHF
D gene: TRBD1
clone size: many
V gene: TRBV20-1
J gene: TRBJ1-5

CDR3 DNA: TGCAGTGCTAGACATACGGGTGGGACCCAGTACTTC
CDR3 protein: CSARHTGGTQYF
D gene: NA
clone size: many
V gene: TRBV20-1
J gene: TRBJ2-5

CDR3 DNA: TGTGCCAGCAGCTTTGCGGGCTACGAGCAGTACTTC
CDR3 protein: CASSFAGYEQYF
D gene: NA
clone size: many
V gene: TRBV7-2
J gene: TRBJ2-7

CDR3 DNA: TGCAGTGCTACCTTCCGGGGGCAAGAGACCCAGTACTTC
CDR3 protein: CSATFRGQETQYF
D gene: NA
clone size: many
V gene: TRBV20-1
J gene: TRBJ2-5

CDR3 DNA: TGTGCCAGCAGCTTAGAGCCACCTACCCGTTTGAACACTGAAGCTTTCTTT
CDR3 protein: CASSLEPPTRLNTEAFF
D gene: NA
clone size: many
V gene: TRBV9
J gene: TRBJ1-1

CDR3 DNA: TGTGCCAGTGGACAGGGTGGTTCAGGGAATCAGCCCCAGCATTTT
CDR3 protein: CASGQGGSGNQPQHF
D gene: TRBD1
clone size: many
V gene: TRBV6-1
J gene: TRBJ1-5

CDR3 DNA: TGTGCCAGCAGCGTATATGGGACCACCACAGATACGCAGTATTTT
CDR3 protein: CASSVYGTTTDTQYF
D gene: NA
clone size: many
V gene: TRBV9
J gene: TRBJ2-3

CDR3 DNA: TGTGCCAGCAGTTTCTTTGGGGGAGCTGGGGCCAACGTCCTGACTTTC
CDR3 protein: CASSFFGGAGANVLTF
D gene: NA
clone size: few
V gene: TRBV27
J gene: TRBJ2-6

CDR3 DNA: TGCAGTGCTAGCCTTAGCGGGGGGGTGAGGAATGAGCAGTTCTTC
CDR3 protein: CSASLSGGVRNEQFF
D gene: TRBD2
clone size: many
V gene: TRBV20-1
J gene: TRBJ2-1

CDR3 DNA: TGCGCCAGCGCCCGTACAGGGGGCCAAACTGAAGCTTTCTTT
CDR3 protein: CASARTGGQTEAFF
D gene: TRBD1
clone size: many
V gene: TRBV5-1
J gene: TRBJ1-1

CDR3 DNA: TGCAGCGTTTCGCCGGGGAGAGACGAGCAGTACTTC
CDR3 protein: CSVSPGRDEQYF
D gene: NA
clone size: many
V gene: TRBV29-1
J gene: TRBJ2-7

CDR3 DNA: TGCAGTGCTGACGGCCCCTTGGGATCCCTTGCGTTCTTT
CDR3 protein: CSADGPLGSLAFF
D gene: NA
clone size: many
V gene: TRBV20-1
J gene: TRBJ1-1

CDR3 DNA: TGCAGGACGACAGGGCCTGGGAACACTGAAGCTTTCTTT
CDR3 protein: CRTTGPGNTEAFF
D gene: TRBD1
clone size: many
V gene: TRBV29-1
J gene: TRBJ1-1

CDR3 DNA: TGCAGTGCTAGAGCAACAACTAATGAAAAACTGTTTTTT
CDR3 protein: CSARATTNEKLFF
D gene: NA
clone size: many
V gene: TRBV20-1
J gene: TRBJ1-4

CDR3 DNA: TGTGCCAGCAGTTTCCGGGGTTCCCACAATGAGCAGTTCTTC
CDR3 protein: CASSFRGSHNEQFF
D gene: NA
clone size: many
V gene: TRBV12-3/TRBV12-4
J gene: TRBJ2-1

CDR3 DNA: TGTGCCAGCAGCTTGCAATGGAATGAGCAGTTCTTC
CDR3 protein: CASSLQWNEQFF
D gene: NA
clone size: many
V gene: TRBV5-6
J gene: TRBJ2-1

CDR3 DNA: TGTGCCAGCAGCTTCTCGGCGGGGGTCAGCACAGATACGCAGTATTTT
CDR3 protein: CASSFSAGVSTDTQYF
D gene: TRBD2
clone size: many
V gene: TRBV11-1
J gene: TRBJ2-3

CDR3 DNA: TGCAGTGCTATCTCCCAGGGGAACTATGGCTACACCTTC
CDR3 protein: CSAISQGNYGYTF
D gene: NA
clone size: many
V gene: TRBV20-1
J gene: TRBJ1-2

CDR3 DNA: TGTGCCAGCAGTTTATTGAACAGGGGAGTTTCCGAGCAGTACTTC
CDR3 protein: CASSLLNRGVSEQYF
D gene: TRBD1
clone size: many
V gene: TRBV27
J gene: TRBJ2-7

CDR3 DNA: TGCGCCAGCAGCCAGGACCCGTCGGGTACAGATACGCAGTATTTT
CDR3 protein: CASSQDPSGTDTQYF
D gene: NA
clone size: many
V gene: TRBV5-1
J gene: TRBJ2-3

CDR3 DNA: TGTGCCAGCAGCCAAGGCAGAGAGCAGTTCTTC
CDR3 protein: CASSQGREQFF
D gene: NA
clone size: many
V gene: TRBV3-1
J gene: TRBJ2-1

CDR3 DNA: TGCGCCAGCAGCTCGACAGGGAATCAGCCCCAGCATTTT
CDR3 protein: CASSSTGNQPQHF
D gene: TRBD1
clone size: many
V gene: TRBV5-1
J gene: TRBJ1-5

CDR3 DNA: TGCGCCAGCAGCTCAAGACCCACAGCAGGCACTGAAGCTTTCTTT
CDR3 protein: CASSSRPTAGTEAFF
D gene: NA
clone size: many
V gene: TRBV5-1
J gene: TRBJ1-1

CDR3 DNA: TGCAGTGCTAGAGATGGTCGGGCGCCTACCGGGGAGCTGTTTTTT
CDR3 protein: CSARDGRAPTGELFF
D gene: NA
clone size: many
V gene: TRBV20-1
J gene: TRBJ2-2

CDR3 DNA: TGCGCCAGCAGCCCTGGGACAGGGGGTAGCTCTGGAAACACCATATATTTT
CDR3 protein: CASSPGTGGSSGNTIYF
D gene: TRBD1
clone size: many
V gene: TRBV5-1
J gene: TRBJ1-3

CDR3 DNA: TGTGCCAGCAGCTTAAAGGGAGGCCCTAACTATGGCTACACCTTC
CDR3 protein: CASSLKGGPNYGYTF
D gene: NA
clone size: many
V gene: TRBV7-9
J gene: TRBJ1-2

CDR3 DNA: TGTGCCATCAAAACTGAAATCCTCGGGACAGGGGTCAATGAGCAGTTCTTC
CDR3 protein: CAIKTEILGTGVNEQFF
D gene: TRBD1
clone size: many
V gene: TRBV10-3
J gene: TRBJ2-1

CDR3 DNA: TGTGCCAGCAGCTATCCCGGAACAGTCAATTCACCCCTCCACTTT
CDR3 protein: CASSYPGTVNSPLHF
D gene: NA
clone size: many
V gene: TRBV7-9
J gene: TRBJ1-6

CDR3 DNA: TGCAGTGCTATAGGATCGACAGGGGGCTACGAGCAGTACTTC
CDR3 protein: CSAIGSTGGYEQYF
D gene: TRBD1
clone size: many
V gene: TRBV20-1
J gene: TRBJ2-7

CDR3 DNA: TGTGCCATCACGGCTAGCGTCCTCAATGATGAGCAGTTCTTC
CDR3 protein: CAITASVLNDEQFF
D gene: NA
clone size: many
V gene: TRBV10-3
J gene: TRBJ2-1